A single sample is the source of the 25 T cell receptor beta chains below, sequenced in a study of T cells in women clearing cervical HPV infection. Libraries were prepared by immunoSEQ multiplex PCR; TCRdb keeps only in-frame clonotypes and omits some of them. The table lists some 40,000 clones. The sequencing sample was made of blood buffy coat. The receptor source for this set is a woman between 18 and 70 years old with a cervical HPV16 infection that either progressed to CIN3+ or cleared (not recorded which).

Note on this clone: The read gets to within 3 residues of the CDR3 end, and the germline J gene fills in the rest. V usage is TRBV6-2 or TRBV6-3 and J usage is TRBJ1-5; maybe TRBD1 (5 bases). The V gene's germline CDR1 is MNHEY and CDR2 SVGEGT. The CDR3 consists of 13 residues. V was pared by 7 bases and J by 2 bases, with 9 bases between. The part of the CDR3 DNA that was read is TGTGCCAGCATGAGAGGGGGCAATCAGCCC. Translation: CASMRGGNQP. The full CDR3 protein reads CASMRGGNQPQHF.

The CDR3 sequence is CSARSAPLAGGRNEQFF. The sequenced part of the CDR3 DNA is TGCAGTGCTAGATCCGCCCCACTAGCGGGAGGACGGAATGAG. The gene calls are TRBV20-1 and TRBJ2-1, with TRBD2 matching over 12 bases. The read ends 3 residues early relative to the CDR3; the germline J gene fills the gap. This CDR3 region has 17 residues. Germline CDR1 DFQATT, CDR2 SNEGSKA (reference sequence). V shed 2 bases and J 7 bases; nucleotides not matched to a gene: 12.

As for this clone: The read stops 3 residues short of the end of the CDR3; the missing end is completed from the germline J gene. The chain has TRBV18 and TRBJ1-2; D is uncertain. Germline lookup yields CDR1 KGHSH and CDR2 LQKENI. The CDR3 covers 11 residues. The part of the CDR3 DNA that was read is TGTGCCAGCTCACCAGCCTACGAC. This codes for CASSPAYD. The CDR3 reads in full as CASSPAYDYTF.

Turning to this clone: From the germline J gene comes the end of the CDR3, since the read stops 3 residues before it. Other DNA sequences within the sample encode an identical CDR3. This sequence joins TRBV20-1 and TRBJ1-3, with TRBD1 matching 8 bases. CDR1 DFQATT and CDR2 SNEGSKA come from the germline V gene (reference sequence). With 5 bases clipped from V and 2 bases from J, the junction kept 2 bases outside the gene matches. The CDR3 covers 13 residues. The DNA read from the CDR3 is TGCAGTGCTCCGGACAGGGCTGGAAACACC. It translates to CSAPDRAGNT. In full, the CDR3 reads CSAPDRAGNTIYF.

A remark on this clone: Read sequence stops 3 residues before the CDR3 end, and the germline J gene provides the missing end. The chain couples TRBV14 to TRBJ1-4; tentatively, D is TRBD1 (6 bases). Trimming removed 1 base from V and 8 bases from J, with 8 bases in between. The CDR3 covers 13 residues. Germline V CDR1 and CDR2: SGHDN, FVKESK. CDR3 bases read: TGTGCCAGCAGCCAAGCCACAGGGGAAAAA. It encodes CASSQATGEK. The complete CDR3 reads CASSQATGEKLFF.

In regard to this clone: Read sequence stops 3 residues before the CDR3 end, and the germline J gene provides the missing end. The J gene is TRBJ2-6, the V gene TRBV5-1; 9 bases align to TRBD1. The CDR3 loop spans 17 amino acids. Germline CDR1 and CDR2: SGHRS and YFSETQ. Unmatched junction bases numbered 15, after V lost 6 bases and J lost 8 bases. The CDR3: CASTAEGQGLMTNVLTF. The sequenced CDR3 bases are TGCGCCAGCACCGCAGAAGGACAGGGGCTTATGACCAACGTC.

On this clone: The read ends 3 residues before the CDR3 terminus; that terminus is restored from the germline J gene. The V call is TRBV2, the J call TRBJ2-7; D is uncertain. Germline loops: CDR1 SNHLY, CDR2 FYNNEI. Trimming took off 6 bases at V and 1 base at J, with 4 bases between the two ends. The CDR3 covers 11 residues. The sequenced part of the CDR3 DNA is TGTGCCAGCAGCGTATCCTACGAG. Translated, it gives CASSVSYE. The full-length CDR3 reads as CASSVSYEQYF.

On this clone: The CDR3 goes on 3 residues after the read ends, and that part is filled in from the germline J gene. The chain employs TRBV5-1 and TRBJ1-1; D gene ambiguous. CDR1 and CDR2 from the germline V gene are SGHRS and YFSETQ. This CDR3 is 13 amino acids long. V was cut by 2 bases and J by 1 base, with 6 bases left in between. The CDR3 spells CASSFSGNTEAFF. Partial CDR3 DNA: TGCGCCAGCAGCTTTAGTGGGAACACTGAA.

Regarding this clone: The CDR3 end falls 3 residues outside the read, so it is completed with the germline J gene. The genes are TRBV19 and TRBJ2-7, with 12 bases identical to TRBD2. V trimming: 1 base; J trimming: 4 bases; junction bases outside the gene matches: 2. This CDR3 has 15 residues. Germline V lookup: CDR1 LNHDA, CDR2 SQIVND (reference sequence). This chain's CDR3 is CASSIGLAGVYEQYF. The covered CDR3 bases are TGTGCCAGTAGTATAGGACTAGCGGGAGTTTACGAG.

About this clone itself: The CDR3 end falls 3 residues outside the read, so it is completed with the germline J gene. The chain recombines TRBV2 with TRBJ2-1; tentative D call: TRBD1 (6 bases). The CDR3 length is 15 residues. Looked up from germline, CDR1 is SNHLY and CDR2 is FYNNEI. With 4 bases removed from V and 4 bases from J, the gap between germline ends came to 14 bases. CDR3 bases read: TGTGCCAGCAGTGTAGACCGAGGGACATACAATGAG. Its protein product is CASSVDRGTYNE. The CDR3 in full is CASSVDRGTYNEQFF.

Remarks on this clone: The DNA ends 3 residues before the CDR3 does, and the rest of the CDR3 is filled in from the germline J gene. This rearrangement joins TRBV4-1 to TRBJ1-2; 7 bases agree with TRBD1. The germline gives CDR1 MGHRA, CDR2 YSYEKL. The CDR3 extends over 15 amino acids. The DNA read from the CDR3 is TGCGCCAGCAGCCAGCCCCGGGAGGGGGCGCGGGGC. Translated, it gives CASSQPREGARG. Given in full, the CDR3 is CASSQPREGARGYTF.

Details on this clone: The read comes to an end 3 residues before the CDR3 does, leaving the germline J gene to fill in the end. The chain is built from TRBV30 and TRBJ2-6, with D perhaps matching TRBD1 (5 bases). The CDR3 length is 15 residues. Germline V gene sequence: CDR1 GTSNPN, CDR2 SVGIG (reference sequence). The ends were cut back, 3 bases at V and 2 bases at J, with 11 bases in the middle. The sequenced part of the CDR3 DNA is TGTGCCTGGAGGGCAGGGTCAACTGGGGCCAACGTC. It specifies CAWRAGSTGANV. The entire CDR3 reads CAWRAGSTGANVLTF.

As for this clone: The read ends 3 residues early relative to the CDR3; the germline J gene fills the gap. V gene TRBV6-1 combines with J gene TRBJ2-7; TRBD1 matches 8 bases. This CDR3 has 13 residues. CDR1 and CDR2 from the germline V gene are MNHNS and SASEGT. V lost 3 bases and J lost 5; bases outside the gene matches: 3. The CDR3 bases that were read are TGTGCCAGCAGTGATAGACAGGGGCACGAG. It yields the protein CASSDRQGHE. The entire CDR3 reads CASSDRQGHEQYF.

Note on this clone: The read ends 3 residues before the CDR3 terminus; that terminus is restored from the germline J gene. The V and J genes are TRBV19 and TRBJ2-6; perhaps TRBD1 as D (6 bases). CDR3 length: 17 amino acids. Trimming cost V 5 bases and J 0 bases, with 14 bases left between them. Germline lookup yields CDR1 LNHDA and CDR2 SQIVND (reference sequence). The sequenced CDR3 bases are TGTGCCAGTAGTTACGGACAGATGAGCTCTGGGGCCAACGTC. This sequence encodes CASSYGQMSSGANV. The CDR3 in its entirety is CASSYGQMSSGANVLTF. Using reference TRBV19 and TRBJ2-6 for the parts outside the CDR3, the full variable domain is DGGITQSPKYLFRKEGQNVTLSCEQNLNHDAMYWYRQDPGQGLRLIYYSQIVNDFQKGDIAEGYSVSREKKESFPLTVTSAQKNPTAFYLCASSYGQMSSGANVLTFGAGSRLTVL.

Comment on this clone: The read ends 3 residues before the CDR3 terminus; that terminus is restored from the germline J gene. The chain couples TRBV6-2 or TRBV6-3 to TRBJ1-1, with unresolved D. This CDR3 has 14 amino acids. Looked up from germline, CDR1 is MNHEY and CDR2 is SVGEGT. Trimming shortened V by 2 bases and J by 1 base, and 8 bases separated the two germline ends. The part of the CDR3 DNA that was read is TGTGCCAGCAGTTACCCGAACTGGAACACTGAA. Protein sequence: CASSYPNWNTE. The CDR3 in its entirety is CASSYPNWNTEAFF.

Remarks on this clone: Sequencing ends 3 residues short of the CDR3 end; the germline J gene provides the rest. The chain couples TRBV2 to TRBJ1-4; no reliable D call. Trimming stripped 7 bases from V and 0 bases from J, with 12 bases between. CDR3 length: 15 residues. Germline assignment: CDR1 SNHLY and CDR2 FYNNEI. CDR3 region: CASTRTFATNEKLFF. The sequenced CDR3 bases are TGTGCCAGCACCCGAACATTCGCAACTAATGAAAAA.

In regard to this clone: The CDR3 extends 3 residues past the end of the read, so its final part is completed from the germline J gene. The genes are TRBV4-1 and TRBJ2-2, with a weak D call TRBD1 (5 bases). From germline, CDR1 is MGHRA and CDR2 YSYEKL. The CDR3 runs to 16 residues. This CDR3 reads CASSQLQAATNEKLFF. The sequenced CDR3 bases are TGCGCCAGCAGCCAATTACAGGCCGCAACTAATGAAAAG.

In the case of this clone: Read sequence stops 3 residues before the CDR3 end, and the germline J gene provides the missing end. The V and J genes are TRBV29-1 and TRBJ2-7, with D perhaps TRBD2 (6 bases). Germline CDR1 reads SQVTM; CDR2 reads ANQGSEA. V lost 1 base and J lost 1, with 8 bases in between. The CDR3 runs 13 residues. CDR3 bases read: TGCAGCGTTGAAGGGGACTCATCCTACGAG. Amino acid sequence: CSVEGDSSYE. The full-length CDR3 reads as CSVEGDSSYEQYF.

A word on this clone: With the read ending 3 residues before the CDR3 end, the germline J gene is used to fill in that end. The chain employs TRBV5-1 and TRBJ1-1; 9 positions agree with TRBD1. V shed 2 bases, J shed 2 bases, and the junction held 7 bases outside the gene matches. The CDR3 loop spans 16 amino acids. Germline V gives CDR1 SGHRS, CDR2 YFSETQ. The sequenced CDR3 bases are TGCGCCAGCAGCTTTCAAGGGACAGGGAGAAACACTGAA. Protein sequence: CASSFQGTGRNTE. In full, the CDR3 reads CASSFQGTGRNTEAFF. The whole variable domain, remainder taken from reference TRBV5-1 and TRBJ1-1, is KAGVTQTPRYLIKTRGQQVTLSCSPISGHRSVSWYQQTPGQGLQFLFEYFSETQRNKGNFPGRFSGRQFSNSRSEMNVSTLELGDSALYLCASSFQGTGRNTEAFFGQGTRLTVV.

As regards this clone: The read halts 3 residues ahead of the CDR3 end, with the missing end drawn from the germline J gene. The chain combines TRBV20-1 with TRBJ2-5, with D possibly TRBD2 on 5 matching bases. The V end lost 5 bases, the J end lost 5 bases, and 18 bases lay between the germline ends. The germline V gene has CDR1 DFQATT and CDR2 SNEGSKA (reference sequence). The CDR3 spans 14 residues. The CDR3 DNA, read in part, is TGCAGTGCTTCAAGCCCGGGTAGGAGGGAGACC. This sequence encodes CSASSPGRRET. The whole CDR3 protein is CSASSPGRRETQYF.

As concerns this clone: Read sequence stops 3 residues before the CDR3 end, and the germline J gene provides the missing end. The V and J genes are TRBV5-5 and TRBJ2-1, with 8 bases aligning to TRBD2. The length of the CDR3 is 15 residues. The junction had 5 bases not matched to a gene; V was cut back by 4 bases and J by 2 bases. Germline V lookup: CDR1 SGHKS, CDR2 YYEKEE (reference sequence). The covered CDR3 bases are TGTGCCAGCAGCGTTAGCGGGGTCACCTACAATGAG. Amino acids: CASSVSGVTYNE. In full, the CDR3 is CASSVSGVTYNEQFF.

Comment on this clone: The read gets to within 3 residues of the CDR3 end, and the germline J gene fills in the rest. The genes are TRBV19 and TRBJ1-2; 8 bases are shared with TRBD1. V was clipped by 6 bases and J by 7 bases; unmatched bases: 7. The CDR3 sequence is 13 residues long. The germline V gene has CDR1 LNHDA and CDR2 SQIVND (reference sequence). The CDR3 DNA, read in part, is TGTGCCAGTAGCCACGGGACAGGTGTTGGC. It translates to CASSHGTGVG. The whole CDR3 sequence reads CASSHGTGVGYTF.

The sequenced CDR3 bases are TGTGCCTGGAGCGCTCCGACAGCTAACTATGGC. Its protein is CAWSAPTANYG. The full CDR3 sequence reads CAWSAPTANYGYTF. J is TRBJ1-2 and V is TRBV30; D possibly corresponds to TRBD1 (5 bases). The sequenced fragment ends 3 residues before the CDR3 boundary, so the rest is inferred from the germline J gene. The CDR3 extends over 14 amino acids. The V end was cut by 3 bases, the J end by 0 bases, with 11 bases between. Germline CDR1 and CDR2: GTSNPN and SVGIG (reference sequence).

On this clone itself: The read comes to an end 3 residues before the CDR3 does, leaving the germline J gene to fill in the end. The chain is built from TRBV30 and TRBJ1-1; D unresolved. Germline CDR1 is GTSNPN and CDR2 is SVGIG (reference sequence). The CDR3 runs 11 residues. The chain's CDR3 is CAWSADGGAFF. The sequenced part of the CDR3 DNA is TGTGCCTGGAGTGCGGATGGCGGA.

With regard to this clone: Read data end 3 residues before the CDR3 end; the end is taken from the germline J gene. V and J are TRBV19 and TRBJ1-5, with D uncertain. The CDR3 length is 15 residues. The V gene lost 3 bases and the J gene lost 0 bases, with 9 bases spanning the gap. CDR1 and CDR2 (germline): LNHDA, SQIVND (reference sequence). CDR3 sequence reads: CASSINSNSNQPQHF. The DNA read from the CDR3 is TGTGCCAGTAGTATCAACAGTAATAGCAATCAGCCC.